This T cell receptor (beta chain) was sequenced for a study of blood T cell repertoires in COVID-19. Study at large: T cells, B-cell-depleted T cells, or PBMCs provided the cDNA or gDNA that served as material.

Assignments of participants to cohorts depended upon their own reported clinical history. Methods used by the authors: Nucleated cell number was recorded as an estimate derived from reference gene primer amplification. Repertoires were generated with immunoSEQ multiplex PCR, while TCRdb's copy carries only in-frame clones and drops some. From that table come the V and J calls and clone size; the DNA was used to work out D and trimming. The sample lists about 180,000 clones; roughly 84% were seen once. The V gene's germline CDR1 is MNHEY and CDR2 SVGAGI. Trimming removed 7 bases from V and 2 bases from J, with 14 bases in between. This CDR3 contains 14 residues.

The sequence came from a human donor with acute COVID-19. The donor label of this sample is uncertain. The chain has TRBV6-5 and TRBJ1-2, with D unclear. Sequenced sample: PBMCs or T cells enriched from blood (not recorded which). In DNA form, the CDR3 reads TGTGCCAGCACCCCTGCTGGCGGAAACTATGGCTACACCTTC. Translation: CASTPAGGNYGYTF.